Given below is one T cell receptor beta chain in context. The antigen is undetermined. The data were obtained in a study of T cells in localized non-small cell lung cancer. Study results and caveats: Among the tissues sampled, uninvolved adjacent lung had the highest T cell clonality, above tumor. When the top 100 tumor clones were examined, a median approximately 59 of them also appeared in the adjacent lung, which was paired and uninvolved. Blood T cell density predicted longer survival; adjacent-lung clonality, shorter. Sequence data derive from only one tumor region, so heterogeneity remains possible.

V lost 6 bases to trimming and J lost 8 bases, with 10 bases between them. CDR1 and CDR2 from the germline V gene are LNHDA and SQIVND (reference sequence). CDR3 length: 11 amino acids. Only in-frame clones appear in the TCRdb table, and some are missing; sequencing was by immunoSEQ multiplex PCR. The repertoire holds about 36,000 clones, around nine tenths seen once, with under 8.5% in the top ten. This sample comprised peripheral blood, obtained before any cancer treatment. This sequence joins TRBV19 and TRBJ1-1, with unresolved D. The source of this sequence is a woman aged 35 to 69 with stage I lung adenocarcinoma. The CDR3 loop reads CASRTPLEAFF. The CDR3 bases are TGTGCCAGTAGGACACCCCTCGAAGCTTTCTTT.